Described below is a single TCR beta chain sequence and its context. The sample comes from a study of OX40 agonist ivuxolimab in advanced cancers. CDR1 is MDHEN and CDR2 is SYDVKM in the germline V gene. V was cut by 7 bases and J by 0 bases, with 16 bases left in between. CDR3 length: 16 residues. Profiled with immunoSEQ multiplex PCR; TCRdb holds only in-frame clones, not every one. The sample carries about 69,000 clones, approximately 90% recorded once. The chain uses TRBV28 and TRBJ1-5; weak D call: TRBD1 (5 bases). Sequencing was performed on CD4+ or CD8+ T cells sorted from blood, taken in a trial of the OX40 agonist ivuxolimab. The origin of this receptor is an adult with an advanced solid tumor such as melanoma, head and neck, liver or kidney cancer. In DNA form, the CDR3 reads TGTGCCAGCAACTTGGGTTGGGGGAGTAGCAATCAGCCCCAGCATTTT. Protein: CASNLGWGSSNQPQHF.